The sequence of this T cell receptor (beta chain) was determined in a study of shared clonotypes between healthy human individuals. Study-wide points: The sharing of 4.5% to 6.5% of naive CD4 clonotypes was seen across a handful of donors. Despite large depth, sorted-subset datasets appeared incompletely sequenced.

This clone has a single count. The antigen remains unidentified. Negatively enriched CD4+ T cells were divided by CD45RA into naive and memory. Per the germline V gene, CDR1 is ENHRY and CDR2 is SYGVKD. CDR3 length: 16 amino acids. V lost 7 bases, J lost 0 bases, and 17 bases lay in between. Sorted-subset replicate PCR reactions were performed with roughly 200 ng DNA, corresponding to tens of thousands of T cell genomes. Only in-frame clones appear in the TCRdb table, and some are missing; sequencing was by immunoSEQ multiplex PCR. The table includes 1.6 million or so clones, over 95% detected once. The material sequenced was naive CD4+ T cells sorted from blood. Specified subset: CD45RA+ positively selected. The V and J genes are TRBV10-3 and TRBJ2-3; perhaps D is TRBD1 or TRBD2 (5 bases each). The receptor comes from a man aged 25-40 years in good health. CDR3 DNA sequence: TGTGCCATCACCGCGAGGGGAGCGGATAGCACAGATACGCAGTATTTT. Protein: CAITARGADSTDTQYF.